This TCR beta chain was obtained from a study of blood T cell repertoires in COVID-19. Study at large: Samples of COVID-19 (acute and convalescent) were obtained from the United States, Italy and Spain. PBMCs, B-cell-depleted T cells, or T cells provided the cDNA or gDNA that made up the material.

Data came from immunoSEQ multiplex PCR; TCRdb stores just in-frame clones and leaves some out. The table has fewer than 250,000 clones, around 82% seen once. Recruits, aged roughly 18 to 95 years, lived in 24 US areas. Per germline, CDR1 LNHDA and CDR2 SQIVND (reference sequence). The CDR3 totals 16 residues. With 5 bases clipped from V and 4 bases from J, the junction kept 6 bases outside the gene matches. The chain employs TRBV19 and TRBJ2-2, with 11 positions matching TRBD1. This sequence was found in a woman aged 40 to 49 with acute COVID-19. Sequenced sample: PBMCs or T cells enriched from blood (not recorded which). The CDR3 DNA reads TGTGCCAGTAGTGAATCCGGGACAGGGGGCACCGGGGAGCTGTTTTTT. This codes for CASSESGTGGTGELFF.